This paragraph reports one T cell receptor (beta chain). V lost 2 bases, J lost 7 bases, and 5 bases stayed unmatched. CDR1 and CDR2 (germline): MGHDK, SYGVNS. The CDR3 runs 15 residues. Assay used: immunoSEQ multiplex PCR; TCRdb lists only in-frame clones, some missing. The repertoire holds about 710,000 clones, more than 75% seen once, with 0.009% to 0.0095% in the top ten. This entry belongs to a study of shared T cell receptors in the human thymus. These data also featured in a second study, about human thymus T cells. That report notes: Thymus tissue for the work was resected from patients undergoing corrective heart surgery. Blood and thymic repertoires both appeared biased in V and J gene usage. Thymic repertoires from unrelated individuals overlapped highly, related research reported.

The source material was thymocytes. This chain links TRBV25-1 with TRBJ1-4; 9 bases are a match to TRBD1. The receptor's source is a boy under two years old with a congenital heart defect. The CDR3 bases are TGTGCCAGCAGTGAAGGGGGACAGGGAAGTGAAAAACTGTTTTTT. Amino acids: CASSEGGQGSEKLFF. The variable domain in full, completed from reference TRBV25-1 and TRBJ1-4, reads EADIYQTPRYLVIGTGKKITLECSQTMGHDKMYWYQQDPGMELHLIHYSYGVNSTEKGDLSSESTVSRIRTEHFPLTLESARPSHTSQYLCASSEGGQGSEKLFFGSGTQLSVL.